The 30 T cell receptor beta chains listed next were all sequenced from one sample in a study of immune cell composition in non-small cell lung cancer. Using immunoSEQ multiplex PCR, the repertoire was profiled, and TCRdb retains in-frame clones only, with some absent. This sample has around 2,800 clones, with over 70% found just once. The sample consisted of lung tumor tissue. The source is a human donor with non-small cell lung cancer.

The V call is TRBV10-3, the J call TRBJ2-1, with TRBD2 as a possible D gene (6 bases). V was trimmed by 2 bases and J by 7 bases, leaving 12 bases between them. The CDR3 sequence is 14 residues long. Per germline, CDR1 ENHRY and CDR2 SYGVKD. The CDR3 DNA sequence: TGTGCCATCAGTGAGACCACGGGAGCGAATGAGCAGTTCTTC. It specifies CAISETTGANEQFF.

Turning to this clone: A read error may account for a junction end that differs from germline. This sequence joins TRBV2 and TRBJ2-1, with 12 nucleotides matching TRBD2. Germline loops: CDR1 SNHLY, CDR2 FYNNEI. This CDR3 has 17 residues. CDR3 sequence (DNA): TGTGCCAGCAAGGGGCTAGCGGGAGGGGGCTCCTACAATAAGCAGTTCTTC. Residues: CASKGLAGGGSYNKQFF.

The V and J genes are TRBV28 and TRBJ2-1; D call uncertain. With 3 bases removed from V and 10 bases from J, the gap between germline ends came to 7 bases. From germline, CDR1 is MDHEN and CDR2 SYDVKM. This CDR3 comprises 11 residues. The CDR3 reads CASSLFREQFF. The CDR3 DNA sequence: TGTGCCAGCAGTTTGTTCCGGGAGCAGTTCTTC.

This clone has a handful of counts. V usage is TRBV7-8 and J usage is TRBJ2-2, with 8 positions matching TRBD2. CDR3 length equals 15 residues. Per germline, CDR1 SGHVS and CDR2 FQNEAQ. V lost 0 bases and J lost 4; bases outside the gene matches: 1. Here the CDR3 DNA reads TGTGCCAGCAGCTTAGCCGGGACTAGCACCGGGGAGCTGTTTTTT. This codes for CASSLAGTSTGELFF.

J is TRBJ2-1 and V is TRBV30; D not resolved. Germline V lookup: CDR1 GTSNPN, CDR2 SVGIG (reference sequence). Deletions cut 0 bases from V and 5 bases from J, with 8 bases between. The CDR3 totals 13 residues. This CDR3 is CAWSVDSNNEQFF. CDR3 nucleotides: TGTGCCTGGAGTGTAGACTCGAACAATGAGCAGTTCTTC.

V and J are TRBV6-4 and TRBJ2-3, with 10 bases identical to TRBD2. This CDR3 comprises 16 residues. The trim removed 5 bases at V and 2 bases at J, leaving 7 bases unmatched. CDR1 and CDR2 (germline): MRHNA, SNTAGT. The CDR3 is CASSPQAGGHTDTQYF. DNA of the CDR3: TGTGCCAGCAGTCCACAAGCGGGAGGGCACACAGATACGCAGTATTTT.

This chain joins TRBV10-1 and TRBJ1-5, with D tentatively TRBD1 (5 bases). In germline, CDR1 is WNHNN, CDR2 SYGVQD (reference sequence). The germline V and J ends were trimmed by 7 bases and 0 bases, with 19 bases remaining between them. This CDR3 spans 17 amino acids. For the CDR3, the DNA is TGCGCCAGCAACCCCGGTGGGGGGAAATATAGCAATCAGCCCCAGCATTTT. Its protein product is CASNPGGGKYSNQPQHF.

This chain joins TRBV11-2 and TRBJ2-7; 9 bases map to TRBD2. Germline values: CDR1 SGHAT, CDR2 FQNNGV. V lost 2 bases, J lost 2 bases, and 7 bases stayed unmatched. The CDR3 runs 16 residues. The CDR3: CASSLNPGLATYEQYF. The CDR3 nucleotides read TGTGCCAGCAGCTTAAACCCGGGACTAGCCACCTACGAGCAGTACTTC.

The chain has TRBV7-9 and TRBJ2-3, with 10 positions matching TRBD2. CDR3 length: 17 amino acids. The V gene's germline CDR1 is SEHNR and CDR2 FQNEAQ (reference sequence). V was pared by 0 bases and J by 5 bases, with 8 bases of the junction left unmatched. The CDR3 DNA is TGTGCCAGCAGCTTAGCGACTAGCGGGCTTCGGGGAGATACGCAGTATTTT. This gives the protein CASSLATSGLRGDTQYF. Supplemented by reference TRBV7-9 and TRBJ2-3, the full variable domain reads DTGVSQNPRHKITKRGQNVTFRCDPISEHNRLYWYRQTLGQGPEFLTYFQNEAQLEKSRLLSDRFSAERPKGSFSTLEIQRTEQGDSAMYLCASSLATSGLRGDTQYFGPGTRLTVL.

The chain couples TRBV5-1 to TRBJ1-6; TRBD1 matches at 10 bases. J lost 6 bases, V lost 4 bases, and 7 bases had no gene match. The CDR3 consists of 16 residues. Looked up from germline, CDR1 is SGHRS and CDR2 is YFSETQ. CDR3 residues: CASSPTGQGGNSPLHF. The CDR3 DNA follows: TGCGCCAGCAGCCCAACCGGACAGGGGGGTAATTCACCCCTCCACTTT.

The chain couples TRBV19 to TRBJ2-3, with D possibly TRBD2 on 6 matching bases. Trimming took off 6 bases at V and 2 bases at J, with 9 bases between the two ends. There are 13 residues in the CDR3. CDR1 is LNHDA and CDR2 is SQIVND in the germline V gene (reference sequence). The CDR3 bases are TGTGCCAGTAGGCGGGAATCCACAGATACGCAGTATTTT. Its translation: CASRRESTDTQYF.

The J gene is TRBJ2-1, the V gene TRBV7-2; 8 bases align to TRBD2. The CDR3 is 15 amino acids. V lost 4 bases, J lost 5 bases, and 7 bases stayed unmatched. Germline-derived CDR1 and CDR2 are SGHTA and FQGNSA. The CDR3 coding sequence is TGTGCCAGCAGCTCCTTAGCGGGATCCAACAATGAGCAGTTCTTC. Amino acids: CASSSLAGSNNEQFF.

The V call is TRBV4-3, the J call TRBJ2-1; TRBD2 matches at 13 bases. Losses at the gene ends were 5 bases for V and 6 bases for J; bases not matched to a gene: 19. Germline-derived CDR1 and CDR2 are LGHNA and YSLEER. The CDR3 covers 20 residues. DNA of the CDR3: TGCGCCAGCAGCGAGCACCCCGGGACTAGCGGGACCCCATTCGGCAATGAGCAGTTCTTC. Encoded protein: CASSEHPGTSGTPFGNEQFF.

The CDR3 DNA is TGCGCCAGCAGCCCCGGGACAGGCTATGGCTACACCTTC. Translating it yields CASSPGTGYGYTF. V gene TRBV5-1 combines with J gene TRBJ1-2, with TRBD1 matching 8 bases. V gave up 4 bases and J gave up 4 bases; unmatched junction bases: 3. The germline gives CDR1 SGHRS, CDR2 YFSETQ. The CDR3 is made up of 13 amino acids.

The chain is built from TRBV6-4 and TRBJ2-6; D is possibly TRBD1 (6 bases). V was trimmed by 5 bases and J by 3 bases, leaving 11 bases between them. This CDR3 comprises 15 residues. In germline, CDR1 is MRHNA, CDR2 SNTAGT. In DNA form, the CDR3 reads TGTGCCAGCAGTCGCAACAGGGATGGGGCCAACGTCCTGACTTTC. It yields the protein CASSRNRDGANVLTF.

DNA for the CDR3: TGTGCCAGCAGCTTAGAGGGAGGGGGCGAGCAGTACTTC. Its protein product is CASSLEGGGEQYF. The J gene is TRBJ2-7, the V gene TRBV7-2; D might be TRBD2 (7 bases). The CDR3 consists of 13 residues. Trimming cost V 1 base and J 6 bases, with 10 bases left between them. Looked up from germline, CDR1 is SGHTA and CDR2 is FQGNSA.

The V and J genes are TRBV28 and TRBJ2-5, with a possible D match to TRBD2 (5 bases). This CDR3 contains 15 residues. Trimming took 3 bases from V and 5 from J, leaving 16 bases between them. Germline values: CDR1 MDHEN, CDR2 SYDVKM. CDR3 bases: TGTGCCAGCAGTTTTACGGACGTCAGAGGGGAGACCCAGTACTTC. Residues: CASSFTDVRGETQYF.

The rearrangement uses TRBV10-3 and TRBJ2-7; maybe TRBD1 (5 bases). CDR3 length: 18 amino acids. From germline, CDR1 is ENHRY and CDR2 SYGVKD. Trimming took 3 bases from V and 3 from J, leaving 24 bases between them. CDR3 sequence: CAISESRVWTPPGYEQYF. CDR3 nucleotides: TGTGCCATCAGTGAATCCAGGGTGTGGACCCCTCCGGGCTACGAGCAGTACTTC.

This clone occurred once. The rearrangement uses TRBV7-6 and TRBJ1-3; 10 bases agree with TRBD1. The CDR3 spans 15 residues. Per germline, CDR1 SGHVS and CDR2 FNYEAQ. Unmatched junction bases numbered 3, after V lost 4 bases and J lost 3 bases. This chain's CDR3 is CASSSTGGYGNTIYF. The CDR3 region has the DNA TGTGCCAGCAGCTCGACAGGGGGCTATGGAAACACCATATATTTT.

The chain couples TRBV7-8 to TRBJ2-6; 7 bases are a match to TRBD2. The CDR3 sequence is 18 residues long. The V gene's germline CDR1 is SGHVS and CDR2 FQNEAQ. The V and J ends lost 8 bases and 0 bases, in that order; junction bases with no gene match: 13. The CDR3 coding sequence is TGTGCCAGCCGGGCCTCGGGCGGGACTATCTCTGGGGCCAACGTCCTGACTTTC. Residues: CASRASGGTISGANVLTF.

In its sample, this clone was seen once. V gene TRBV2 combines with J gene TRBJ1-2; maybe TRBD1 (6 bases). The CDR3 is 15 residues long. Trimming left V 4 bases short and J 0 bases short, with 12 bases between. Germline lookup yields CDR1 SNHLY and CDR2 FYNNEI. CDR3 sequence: CASSVYRATNYGYTF. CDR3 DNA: TGTGCCAGCAGTGTATACAGGGCCACTAACTATGGCTACACCTTC. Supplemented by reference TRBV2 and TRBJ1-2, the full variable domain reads EPEVTQTPSHQVTQMGQEVILRCVPISNHLYFYWYRQILGQKVEFLVSFYNNEISEKSEIFDDQFSVERPDGSNFTLKIRSTKLEDSAMYFCASSVYRATNYGYTFGSGTRLTVV.

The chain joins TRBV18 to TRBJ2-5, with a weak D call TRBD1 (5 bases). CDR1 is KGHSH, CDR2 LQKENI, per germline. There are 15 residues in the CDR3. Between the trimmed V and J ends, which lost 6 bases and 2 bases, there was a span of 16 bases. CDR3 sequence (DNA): TGTGCCAGCTCGCCTGCACGACAGAAGCAAGAGACCCAGTACTTC. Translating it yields CASSPARQKQETQYF.

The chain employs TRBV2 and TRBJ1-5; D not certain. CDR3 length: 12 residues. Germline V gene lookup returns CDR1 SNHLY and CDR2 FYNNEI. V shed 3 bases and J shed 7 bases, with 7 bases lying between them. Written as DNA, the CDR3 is TGTGCCAGCAGTGACCCGGGGCAGCCCCAGCATTTT. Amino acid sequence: CASSDPGQPQHF.

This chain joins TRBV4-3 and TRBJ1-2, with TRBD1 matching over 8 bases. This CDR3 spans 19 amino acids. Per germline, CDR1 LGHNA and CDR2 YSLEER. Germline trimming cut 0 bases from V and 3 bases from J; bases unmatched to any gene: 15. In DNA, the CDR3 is TGCGCCAGCAGCCAAGATTTCTTTACTGGACAGGGAATGTACTATGGCTACACCTTC. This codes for CASSQDFFTGQGMYYGYTF.

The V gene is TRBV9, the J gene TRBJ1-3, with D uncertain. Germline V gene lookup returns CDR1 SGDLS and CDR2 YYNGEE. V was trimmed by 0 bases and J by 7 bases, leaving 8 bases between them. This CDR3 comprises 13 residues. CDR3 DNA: TGTGCCAGCAGCGTAGCCGGGTTTAACACCATATATTTT. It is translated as CASSVAGFNTIYF.

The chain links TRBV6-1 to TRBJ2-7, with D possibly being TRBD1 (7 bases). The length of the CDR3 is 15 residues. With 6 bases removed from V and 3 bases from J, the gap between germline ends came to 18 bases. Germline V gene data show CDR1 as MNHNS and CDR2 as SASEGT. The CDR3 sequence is CASRGGTVGGYEQYF. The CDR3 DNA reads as TGTGCCAGCAGAGGAGGGACAGTTGGGGGCTACGAGCAGTACTTC.

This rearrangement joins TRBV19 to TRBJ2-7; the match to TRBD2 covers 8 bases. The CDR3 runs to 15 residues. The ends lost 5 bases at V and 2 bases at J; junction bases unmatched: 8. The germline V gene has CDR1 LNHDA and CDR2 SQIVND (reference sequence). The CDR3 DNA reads TGTGCCAGTAGTGATTCTAGCGGGTTCACCTACGAGCAGTACTTC. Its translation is CASSDSSGFTYEQYF.

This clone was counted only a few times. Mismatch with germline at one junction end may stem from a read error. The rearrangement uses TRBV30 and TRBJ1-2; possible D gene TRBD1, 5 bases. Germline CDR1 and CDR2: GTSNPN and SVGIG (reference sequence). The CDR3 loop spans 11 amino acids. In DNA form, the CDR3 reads TGTGCCTGGATGCGGGGCGATGGGTACACCTTC. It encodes CAWMRGDGYTF.

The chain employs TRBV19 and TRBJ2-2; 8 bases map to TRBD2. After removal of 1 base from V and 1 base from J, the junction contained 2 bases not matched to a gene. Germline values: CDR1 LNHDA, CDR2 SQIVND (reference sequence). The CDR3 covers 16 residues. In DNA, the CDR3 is TGTGCCAGTAGTATAGGGACTAGCCAGAACACCGGGGAGCTGTTTTTT. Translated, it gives CASSIGTSQNTGELFF. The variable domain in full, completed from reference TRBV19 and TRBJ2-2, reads DGGITQSPKYLFRKEGQNVTLSCEQNLNHDAMYWYRQDPGQGLRLIYYSQIVNDFQKGDIAEGYSVSREKKESFPLTVTSAQKNPTAFYLCASSIGTSQNTGELFFGEGSRLTVL.

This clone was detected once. CDR3 DNA: TGTGCCAGCAGTGAATATTGGGGGCGGCTAGCGGGGAACACCGGGGAGCTGTTTTTT. Protein sequence: CASSEYWGRLAGNTGELFF. This sequence joins TRBV2 and TRBJ2-2; 8 bases fit TRBD2. The junction had 12 bases not matched to a gene; V was cut back by 2 bases and J by 1 base. This CDR3 contains 19 residues. The germline V gene has CDR1 SNHLY and CDR2 FYNNEI.